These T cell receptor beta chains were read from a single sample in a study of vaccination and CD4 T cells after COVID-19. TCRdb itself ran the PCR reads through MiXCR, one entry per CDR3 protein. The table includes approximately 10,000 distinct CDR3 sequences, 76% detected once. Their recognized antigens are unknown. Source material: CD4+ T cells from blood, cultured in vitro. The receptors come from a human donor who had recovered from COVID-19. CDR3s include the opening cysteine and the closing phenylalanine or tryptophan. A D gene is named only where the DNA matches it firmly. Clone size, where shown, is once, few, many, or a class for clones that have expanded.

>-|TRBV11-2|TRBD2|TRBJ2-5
TGTGCCAGCCGCTACCCGGGCCGGGGGGGGGCGGTACGAGAGACCCAGTACTTC
CASRYPGRGGAVRETQYF
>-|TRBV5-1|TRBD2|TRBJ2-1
TGCGCCAGCAGTGACACCGGACTAGCGTCCTACAATGAGCAGTTCTTC
CASSDTGLASYNEQFF
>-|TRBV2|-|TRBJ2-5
TGTGCCAGCAGTGGAAGCTGGAACCAAGAGACCCAGTACTTC
CASSGSWNQETQYF
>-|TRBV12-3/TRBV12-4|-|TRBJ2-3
TGTGCCAGCAGTTTAGCGCACGGAACAGCAGATACGCAGTATTTT
CASSLAHGTADTQYF
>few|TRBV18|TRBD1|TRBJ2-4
TGTGCCAGCTCGGGGACAGGGGCCTTCGCCAAAAACATTCAGTACTTC
CASSGTGAFAKNIQYF
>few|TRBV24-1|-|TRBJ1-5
TGTGCCACCAGTGATTTGACATCGGGGCGGCCCCAGCATTTT
CATSDLTSGRPQHF
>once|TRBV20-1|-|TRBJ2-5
TGCAGTGCTACAGGAGGGGTCCAAGAGACCCAGTACTTC
CSATGGVQETQYF
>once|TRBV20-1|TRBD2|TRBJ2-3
TGCAGTGCTAAAGCAGCGGGAAACACAGATACGCAGTATTTT
CSAKAAGNTDTQYF
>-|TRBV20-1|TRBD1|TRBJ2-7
TGCAGTCCCTATCGGACAGGGGGATTCTACGAGCAGTACTTC
CSPYRTGGFYEQYF
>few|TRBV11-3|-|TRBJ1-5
TGTGCCAGCAGCTTAGATGTCCCAGACAGGATAGATAGCAATCAGCCCCAGCATTTT
CASSLDVPDRIDSNQPQHF
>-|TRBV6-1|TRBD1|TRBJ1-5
TGTGCCAGCAGTCCCACGACTGGTAGGGACAGGGTGAAGCCCCAGCATTTT
CASSPTTGRDRVKPQHF
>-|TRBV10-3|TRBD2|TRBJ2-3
TGTGCCATCAGTGAGTCCGGCGGGAGGTCTGATACGCAGTATTTT
CAISESGGRSDTQYF
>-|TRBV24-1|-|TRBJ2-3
TGTGCCACCAGTGATACCCGCCAGATCACAGATACGCAGTATTTT
CATSDTRQITDTQYF
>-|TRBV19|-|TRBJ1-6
TGTGCCAGTAGTGGAACCGGGGGCGGTTCACCCCTCCACTTT
CASSGTGGGSPLHF
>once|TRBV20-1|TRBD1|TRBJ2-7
TGCAGTGCTAGGTCGGACAGGGGATCCTACGAGCAGTACTTC
CSARSDRGSYEQYF
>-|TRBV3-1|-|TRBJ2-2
TGTGCCAGCAGCCAATTTATCGGGGAGCTGTTTTTT
CASSQFIGELFF
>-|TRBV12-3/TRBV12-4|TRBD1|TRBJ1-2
TGTGCCAGCAGGCCGGACAGGGACTATGGCTACACCTTC
CASRPDRDYGYTF
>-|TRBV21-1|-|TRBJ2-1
TGTGCCAGCAGCACCTTAGCGGGAGGGCCTATTGATGAGCAGTTCTTC
CASSTLAGGPIDEQFF
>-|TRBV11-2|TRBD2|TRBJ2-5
TGTGCCAGCAGCTTAGCTAGCGGGGAAGAGACCCAGTACTTC
CASSLASGEETQYF
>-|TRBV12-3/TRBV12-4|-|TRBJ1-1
TGTGCCAGCAGCCCCCGTAGCAGGGGGAACACTGAAGCTTTCTTT
CASSPRSRGNTEAFF